This T cell receptor beta chain is from a study of post-analysis software for immune sequencing data. Note on this clonotype: Its cognate antigen is unknown. One end of the junction fails to match germline, which may point to a read error.

The CDR3 totals 14 residues. Per germline, CDR1 MNHEY and CDR2 SMNVEV (reference sequence). Study conclusions and caveats: Elevated frequency relative to controls characterized 4 or 5 TRBV segments in patients, TRBV5-6, TRBV5-1 and TRBV20-1 among them.

Sequencing libraries made from TCR beta cDNA carried unique molecular identifiers. A single record per CDR3 protein comes from TCRdb applying MiXCR to the PCR reads. The repertoire includes some 370,000 distinct CDR3 sequences, roughly 38% of them detected once, and 13% sits in the top ten. This sequence originates from a girl aged 5-17 years with multiple sclerosis. Sequencing was carried out using blood. This chain joins TRBV27 and TRBJ1-1; D is uncertain. The CDR3 coding sequence is TGTACCAGCAGACCTGGTGACATGAACACTGAAGCTTTCTTT. Translating it yields CTSRPGDMNTEAFF.